This entry lists 28 T cell receptor beta chains sequenced from one sample in a study of control samples from healthy donors and cancer patients. Here immunoSEQ multiplex PCR was the method, and the copy in TCRdb shows in-frame clones only, minus some. Counted here are some 90,000 clones, 70% to 90% occurring once; the ten biggest clones make up roughly 1.2%. Sequencing used blood. These receptors came from a woman in her fifties or sixties in good health.

The chain couples TRBV5-4 to TRBJ2-1; 9 nucleotides line up with TRBD2. The CDR3 covers 17 residues. Germline V lookup: CDR1 SGHNT, CDR2 YYREEE (reference sequence). V gave up 3 bases and J gave up 7 bases; unmatched junction bases: 14. The CDR3 here is CASSSPIRAGGRNEQFF. Here the CDR3 DNA reads TGTGCCAGCAGCTCCCCAATTAGAGCGGGGGGAAGGAATGAGCAGTTCTTC. Full variable domain (rest looked up from reference TRBV5-4 and TRBJ2-1): ETGVTQSPTHLIKTRGQQVTLRCSSQSGHNTVSWYQQALGQGPQFIFQYYREEENGRGNFPPRFSGLQFPNYSSELNVNALELDDSALYLCASSSPIRAGGRNEQFFGPGTRLTVL.

This clone came up once. The V call is TRBV2, the J call TRBJ2-7; D not resolved. Germline V gene lookup returns CDR1 SNHLY and CDR2 FYNNEI. The V and J ends lost 3 bases and 4 bases respectively, with 7 bases between them. This CDR3 region has 12 residues. Here the CDR3 reads CASSDPFYEQYF. The CDR3 DNA sequence: TGTGCCAGCAGTGATCCCTTTTACGAGCAGTACTTC.

A single count supports this clone. The DNA of the CDR3 is TGTGCCAGCAGTTTGGGGATAAGGGATTCTTACTACGAGCAGTACTTC. Translation gives CASSLGIRDSYYEQYF. V and J are TRBV4-2 and TRBJ2-7; D is undetermined. The CDR3 is 16 residues long. CDR1 and CDR2 (germline): LGHNA, YNFKEQ. V dropped 6 bases and J dropped 3 bases, with 21 bases sitting between them.

The gene calls are TRBV28 and TRBJ2-7; 8 nucleotides match TRBD1. CDR3 size: 15 residues. Per germline, CDR1 MDHEN and CDR2 SYDVKM. V lost 7 bases, J lost 4 bases, and 12 bases stayed unmatched. CDR3 nucleotide sequence: TGTGCCAGCACCAAATCCGGGACAGGCAATTACGAGCAGTACTTC. This gives the protein CASTKSGTGNYEQYF.

This sequence joins TRBV19 and TRBJ2-7; a weak D match, TRBD1 (9 bases). V was shortened by 6 bases and J by 3 bases, with 18 bases between the two germline ends. Germline V CDR1 and CDR2: LNHDA, SQIVND (reference sequence). The CDR3 totals 15 residues. The CDR3 loop reads CASSSGGQGYYEQYF. The CDR3 DNA reads TGTGCCAGTAGCAGCGGGGGACAGGGCTACTACGAGCAGTACTTC.

V is TRBV18 and J is TRBJ2-2; D is uncertain. CDR3 length: 14 amino acids. Germline-derived CDR1 and CDR2 are KGHSH and LQKENI. Between the trimmed V and J ends, which lost 4 bases and 0 bases, there was a span of 6 bases. The CDR3, as DNA: TGTGCCAGCTCACGGACGGCGAACACCGGGGAGCTGTTTTTT. Protein: CASSRTANTGELFF.

The chain employs TRBV2 and TRBJ2-7, with D tentatively TRBD2 (7 bases). Trimming took 1 base from V and 5 from J, leaving 21 bases between them. The CDR3 is 17 residues long. The germline V gene encodes CDR1 SNHLY and CDR2 FYNNEI. CDR3 DNA: TGTGCCAGCAGTGAAGGAGTCCCGTGGGGGGGGGCGGACGAGCAGTACTTC. This sequence encodes CASSEGVPWGGADEQYF.

The J gene is TRBJ2-3, the V gene TRBV19; D gene ambiguous. V was cut by 5 bases and J by 2 bases, with 14 bases left in between. Germline V gene sequence: CDR1 LNHDA, CDR2 SQIVND (reference sequence). This CDR3 has 15 residues. In nucleotides, the CDR3 is TGTGCCAGTAGTGGTAGGACCGTTTTCACAGATACGCAGTATTTT. As protein: CASSGRTVFTDTQYF. The full variable domain, in which reference TRBV19 and TRBJ2-3 provide the parts outside the CDR3, is DGGITQSPKYLFRKEGQNVTLSCEQNLNHDAMYWYRQDPGQGLRLIYYSQIVNDFQKGDIAEGYSVSREKKESFPLTVTSAQKNPTAFYLCASSGRTVFTDTQYFGPGTRLTVL.

J is TRBJ2-7 and V is TRBV21-1; the table's TRBD1 call for D was not verified on the DNA. TRBV21-1 counts as a pseudogene. The CDR3 is 12 amino acids. This chain's CDR3 is CASSLNSYEQYF. DNA of the CDR3: TGTGCCAGCAGCTTAAACAGCTACGAGCAGTACTTC.

The rearrangement uses TRBV7-2 and TRBJ1-6, with D unresolved. The germline V gene has CDR1 SGHTA and CDR2 FQGNSA. With 5 bases removed from V and 13 bases from J, the gap between germline ends came to 12 bases. This CDR3 region has 12 residues. The CDR3 sequence is CASSPLVGPLHF. As DNA, the CDR3 is TGTGCCAGCAGCCCCCTGGTTGGGCCCCTCCACTTT.

The V gene is TRBV3-1 (or the pseudogene TRBV3-2), the J gene TRBJ2-1; D gene uncertain. Trimming took 2 bases from V and 8 from J, leaving 7 bases between them. The CDR3 length is 12 residues. Germline assignment: CDR1 LGHDT and CDR2 YNNKEL (reference sequence). CDR3 amino acids: CASSQLPYEQFF. The CDR3 DNA reads as TGTGCCAGCAGCCAATTGCCGTATGAGCAGTTCTTC.

This clone appeared once. The same CDR3 also results from other DNA sequences found in this sample. V usage is TRBV6-5 and J usage is TRBJ2-2; weak D call: TRBD2 (6 bases). The ends were cut back, 5 bases at V and 4 bases at J, with 14 bases in the middle. The CDR3 spans 15 residues. Per germline, CDR1 MNHEY and CDR2 SVGAGI. This CDR3 reads CASSRMGEVTGELFF. The CDR3, as DNA: TGTGCCAGCAGTCGGATGGGGGAGGTCACCGGGGAGCTGTTTTTT.

The J gene is TRBJ2-7, the V gene TRBV29-1, with 9 bases lining up with TRBD2. V shed 4 bases and J 2 bases; nucleotides not matched to a gene: 12. CDR1 is SQVTM and CDR2 is ANQGSEA in the germline V gene. The CDR3 runs to 16 residues. The CDR3 region has the DNA TGCAGCGTTGGGTATCCGAGCGGGAGGACCACCTACGAGCAGTACTTC. It translates to CSVGYPSGRTTYEQYF.

The gene calls are TRBV11-2 and TRBJ2-3; 7 nucleotides match TRBD2. This CDR3 is 15 amino acids long. Germline V gene lookup returns CDR1 SGHAT and CDR2 FQNNGV. Trimming took 1 base from V and 5 from J; bases not matched to a gene: 6. CDR3 in amino acids: CASSLVRGVKDTQYF. DNA of the CDR3: TGTGCCAGCAGCTTAGTTCGGGGGGTCAAAGATACGCAGTATTTT.

The V call is TRBV3-1 (or the pseudogene TRBV3-2), the J call TRBJ2-1; 8 bases map to TRBD1. Germline loops: CDR1 LGHDT, CDR2 YNNKEL (reference sequence). The V segment lost 4 bases and the J segment 6 bases; nucleotides outside the gene matches: 8. This CDR3 contains 15 residues. CDR3 region: CASSRQGRGCNEQFF. Written as DNA, the CDR3 is TGTGCCAGCAGCCGACAGGGGCGGGGATGCAATGAGCAGTTCTTC.

The chain is built from TRBV5-1 and TRBJ2-7; D remains ambiguous. Looked up from germline, CDR1 is SGHRS and CDR2 is YFSETQ. Trimming stripped 0 bases from V and 0 bases from J, with 10 bases between. The CDR3 length is 15 residues. This CDR3 reads CASSLDGRSSYEQYF. In DNA, the CDR3 is TGCGCCAGCAGCTTGGACGGCAGGAGCTCCTACGAGCAGTACTTC. The whole variable domain, remainder taken from reference TRBV5-1 and TRBJ2-7, is KAGVTQTPRYLIKTRGQQVTLSCSPISGHRSVSWYQQTPGQGLQFLFEYFSETQRNKGNFPGRFSGRQFSNSRSEMNVSTLELGDSALYLCASSLDGRSSYEQYFGPGTRLTVT.

This chain connects TRBV6-2 or TRBV6-3 to TRBJ1-2; the D gene is possibly TRBD1 (5 bases). The CDR3 contains 12 residues. Germline CDR1 reads MNHEY; CDR2 reads SVGEGT. V dropped 6 bases and J dropped 8 bases, with 13 bases sitting between them. The CDR3 DNA sequence: TGTGCCAGCAGCCCCGGGACCTGGGGCTACACCTTC. It specifies CASSPGTWGYTF.

V is TRBV2 and J is TRBJ1-1; D is unresolved. Germline loops: CDR1 SNHLY, CDR2 FYNNEI. V lost 5 bases and J lost 1, with 5 bases in between. The CDR3 runs to 12 residues. The DNA of the CDR3 is TGTGCCAGCAGTTCAGGGAACACTGAAGCTTTCTTT. It translates to CASSSGNTEAFF. Looking up the rest from reference TRBV2 and TRBJ1-1 gives the full variable domain: EPEVTQTPSHQVTQMGQEVILRCVPISNHLYFYWYRQILGQKVEFLVSFYNNEISEKSEIFDDQFSVERPDGSNFTLKIRSTKLEDSAMYFCASSSGNTEAFFGQGTRLTVV.

The rearrangement links TRBV12-3 or TRBV12-4 to TRBJ1-4; D not resolved. Deletions cut 2 bases from V and 5 bases from J, with 6 bases between. CDR3 size: 13 residues. The CDR3 sequence: CASSLRVNEKLFF. The CDR3 coding sequence is TGTGCCAGCAGTTTAAGGGTCAATGAAAAACTGTTTTTT.

The gene calls are TRBV7-9 and TRBJ2-5, with D unclear. Trimming took off 5 bases at V and 5 bases at J, with 12 bases between the two ends. The germline gives CDR1 SEHNR, CDR2 FQNEAQ (reference sequence). The CDR3 length is 13 residues. Here the CDR3 reads CASSPRTLETQYF. The CDR3 bases are TGTGCCAGCAGCCCCCGAACCTTGGAGACCCAGTACTTC.

J is TRBJ2-7 and V is TRBV28; D uncertain. This CDR3 contains 16 residues. Germline loops: CDR1 MDHEN, CDR2 SYDVKM. V lost 5 bases and J lost 2, with 19 bases in between. CDR3 loop: CASSTRGPALTYEQYF. CDR3 bases: TGTGCCAGCAGTACTCGTGGGCCAGCGTTAACCTACGAGCAGTACTTC.

The V gene is TRBV25-1, the J gene TRBJ1-2; no firm D call. The CDR3 extends over 15 amino acids. Between the trimmed V and J ends, which lost 3 bases and 4 bases, there was a span of 15 bases. Per the germline V gene, CDR1 is MGHDK and CDR2 is SYGVNS. The CDR3 loop is CASSDRSGDFYGYTF. The CDR3 DNA follows: TGTGCCAGCAGTGATCGATCCGGAGACTTCTATGGCTACACCTTC.

J is TRBJ1-2 and V is TRBV19, with unresolved D. Germline CDR1 LNHDA, CDR2 SQIVND (reference sequence). The CDR3 covers 16 residues. Trimming took off 4 bases at V and 1 base at J, with 16 bases between the two ends. The CDR3 nucleotides read TGTGCCAGTAGTAAGAGAGACGGCCTTCTTAACTATGGCTACACCTTC. It is translated as CASSKRDGLLNYGYTF.

This clone was seen once. The CDR3 loop is CASSQDLRREQYF. CDR3 coding DNA: TGCGCCAGCAGCCAAGATTTACGTCGAGAGCAGTACTTC. The chain combines TRBV4-3 with TRBJ2-7; D gene uncertain. The ends were cut back, 0 bases at V and 7 bases at J, with 10 bases in the middle. The CDR3 extends over 13 amino acids. Germline V gene lookup returns CDR1 LGHNA and CDR2 YSLEER.

The gene calls are TRBV9 and TRBJ2-3; 7 bases line up with TRBD2. V shed 3 bases and J 6 bases; nucleotides not matched to a gene: 4. The CDR3 is 13 residues long. Looked up from germline, CDR1 is SGDLS and CDR2 is YYNGEE. CDR3 nucleotide sequence: TGTGCCAGCAGCGCCCAACTAGCGGATACGCAGTATTTT. Translated: CASSAQLADTQYF.

The J gene is TRBJ1-5, the V gene TRBV5-8; D may be TRBD1 (6 bases). V gave up 2 bases and J gave up 3 bases, with 12 bases separating them. Germline V CDR1 and CDR2: SGHTS, YDEGEE. CDR3 length: 15 amino acids. The CDR3 here is CASSLVQGYNQPQHF. CDR3 bases: TGTGCCAGCAGCTTAGTCCAGGGGTACAATCAGCCCCAGCATTTT.

The chain joins TRBV20-1 to TRBJ1-1; D gene unclear. V lost 5 bases, J lost 11 bases, and 12 bases lay in between. CDR3 size: 10 residues. CDR1 and CDR2 from the germline V gene are DFQATT and SNEGSKA (reference sequence). The CDR3 region is CSALAQRAFF. CDR3 bases: TGCAGTGCTCTCGCCCAGAGGGCTTTCTTT.

This chain uses TRBV7-9 with TRBJ2-2; TRBD1 matches 12 bases. Germline CDR1 SEHNR, CDR2 FQNEAQ (reference sequence). The CDR3 covers 18 residues. V lost 2 bases, J lost 6 bases, and 10 bases stayed unmatched. CDR3 nucleotide sequence: TGTGCCAGCAGCTTAAATCCGGGACAGGGGGCGCGGGCCGGGGAGCTGTTTTTT. This codes for CASSLNPGQGARAGELFF.